This T cell receptor (beta chain) derives from a study of cytomegalovirus exposure and HLA in healthy donors. Study results and caveats: The CMV antigen specificity of a few CMV-associated chains was confirmed through in vitro analysis. Cytomegalovirus status was reportedly diagnosed by the classifier with high sensitivity and specificity.

Note on this clone: No antigen is known for it.

J was trimmed by 2 bases and V by 10 bases; bases with no gene match: 5. The CDR3 has 13 amino acids. The germline gives CDR1 MNHNS, CDR2 SASEGT. Amplification used 60 Vbeta primers and 13 Jbeta primers. Original processing notes: Later reanalysis found around 80 million unique TCR beta chains, around 10 million of them shared. The repertoire was sequenced with immunoSEQ multiplex PCR; TCRdb's copy has only in-frame clones and lacks some. That table gives V, J and clone size, and the DNA gave D and trimming. Among roughly 63,000 clones listed, over 60% were seen once. The V and J genes are TRBV6-1 and TRBJ2-7; 10 bases agree with TRBD1. This sequence originates from a man over 45 in good health and CMV-seropositive. The sequencing input was PBMCs. CDR3 sequence reads: CATDRGPPYEQYF. The CDR3, as DNA: TGTGCCACTGACAGGGGGCCTCCCTACGAGCAGTACTTC.